One sample yielded the 10 T cell receptor beta chains listed below, sequenced in a study of CD8+ T cells in alopecia areata. TCR sequencing used cDNA made by reverse transcription of extracted RNA. Produced via immunoSEQ multiplex PCR; TCRdb's table is partial and in-frame only. The sample records 140,000 or so clones, 51% being singletons. The sequences come from CD4+ T cells sorted from blood, collected at week 0. The receptors originated from a human donor with alopecia areata.

The rearrangement uses TRBV5-4 and TRBJ2-7; TRBD2 agrees at 10 bases. The germline gives CDR1 SGHNT, CDR2 YYREEE (reference sequence). V shed 0 bases, J shed 9 bases, and the junction held 9 bases outside the gene matches. The CDR3 has 15 amino acids. CDR3 protein: CASSLGLAGVGLQYF. The CDR3 DNA sequence: TGTGCCAGCAGCTTGGGACTAGCGGGCGTTGGGCTGCAGTACTTC.

This sequence joins TRBV2 and TRBJ2-7; TRBD1 aligns across 7 bases. The CDR3 loop spans 12 amino acids. Germline assignment: CDR1 SNHLY and CDR2 FYNNEI. Germline trimming cut 5 bases from V and 3 bases from J; bases unmatched to any gene: 1. The CDR3 sequence: CASSTGVYEQYF. In DNA, the CDR3 is TGTGCCAGCAGTACAGGGGTCTACGAGCAGTACTTC.

The chain links TRBV30 to TRBJ2-1; 8 nucleotides agree with TRBD2. Germline lookup yields CDR1 GTSNPN and CDR2 SVGIG (reference sequence). The CDR3 is made up of 14 amino acids. Unmatched junction bases numbered 7, after V lost 3 bases and J lost 6 bases. This chain's CDR3 is CAWSATSAFNEQFF. The CDR3 DNA is TGTGCCTGGAGCGCGACTAGCGCATTCAATGAGCAGTTCTTC.

This chain joins TRBV4-1 and TRBJ1-1, with TRBD1 as a possible D gene (5 bases). The CDR3 is made up of 16 amino acids. The germline V and J ends were trimmed by 1 base and 0 bases, with 12 bases remaining between them. The germline CDR1 and CDR2 sequences are MGHRA and YSYEKL. The CDR3 sequence: CASSQGGNRLNTEAFF. CDR3 in DNA: TGCGCCAGCAGCCAAGGGGGGAACAGGTTGAACACTGAAGCTTTCTTT.

This sequence joins TRBV11-2 and TRBJ2-3; weak D call: TRBD1 (6 bases). CDR3 length: 18 residues. The ends were cut back, 2 bases at V and 1 base at J, with 19 bases in the middle. Germline CDR1 reads SGHAT; CDR2 reads FQNNGV. The CDR3 reads CASSLLPDRSRRTDTQYF. The CDR3 region has the DNA TGTGCCAGCAGCTTACTCCCTGACAGGTCCAGGCGCACAGATACGCAGTATTTT. The full variable domain, with the rest looked up from reference TRBV11-2 and TRBJ2-3, is EAGVAQSPRYKIIEKRQSVAFWCNPISGHATLYWYQQILGQGPKLLIQFQNNGVVDDSQLPKDRFSAERLKGVDSTLKIQPAKLEDSAVYLCASSLLPDRSRRTDTQYFGPGTRLTVL.

The V and J genes are TRBV30 and TRBJ2-5; the D is unclear. Trimming removed 0 bases at V and 4 bases at J, with 12 bases between. The CDR3 has 14 residues. The germline V gene has CDR1 GTSNPN and CDR2 SVGIG (reference sequence). The CDR3 DNA is TGTGCCTGGAGTGTAACGGGCTCGGTAGAGACCCAGTACTTC. It codes for CAWSVTGSVETQYF.

There are a few counts of this clone. The V call is TRBV29-1, the J call TRBJ2-5; possible D gene TRBD1, 5 bases. The CDR3 has 13 amino acids. Trimming removed 4 bases at V and 7 bases at J, with 16 bases between. The germline V gene has CDR1 SQVTM and CDR2 ANQGSEA. CDR3 region: CSVVDQGSGTQYF. Written as DNA, the CDR3 is TGCAGCGTTGTAGATCAGGGTTCCGGGACCCAGTACTTC.

The chain carries TRBV6-1 and TRBJ2-5; D not certain. Germline CDR1 is MNHNS and CDR2 is SASEGT. The CDR3 has 14 residues. Trimming removed 0 bases from V and 5 bases from J, with 10 bases in between. Here the CDR3 reads CASSEAGRAETQYF. The CDR3 DNA sequence: TGTGCCAGCAGTGAAGCGGGCCGTGCGGAGACCCAGTACTTC.

The CDR3 is CSVRLAGEQYF. The CDR3 DNA sequence: TGCAGCGTTCGACTAGCGGGAGAGCAGTACTTC. V usage is TRBV29-1 and J usage is TRBJ2-7, with 11 bases that match TRBD2. The length of the CDR3 is 11 residues. Germline CDR1 is SQVTM and CDR2 is ANQGSEA. The J segment lost 7 bases and the V segment lost 5 bases, leaving 1 base of the junction unmatched.

The V and J genes are TRBV14 and TRBJ1-1; D is unclear. The CDR3 runs to 11 residues. V was pared by 1 base and J by 10 bases, with 7 bases between. Germline-derived CDR1 and CDR2 are SGHDN and FVKESK. The CDR3 protein is CASSQAGPAFF. CDR3 coding DNA: TGTGCCAGCAGCCAAGCCGGACCAGCTTTCTTT.